This T cell receptor (beta chain) was identified in a study of shared clonotypes between healthy human individuals. Study results and limitations: When compared with the clonotypes that were shared by all four sorted-subset donors, the non-shared clonotypes turned out to have lower generation probabilities.

Germline CDR1 and CDR2: LGHNA and YNFKEQ. V trimming: 4 bases; J trimming: 0 bases; junction bases outside the gene matches: 5. The CDR3 has 16 amino acids. Details on this clone: The antigen remains unidentified.

Clones were sequenced by immunoSEQ multiplex PCR, and TCRdb holds only the in-frame ones, with some missing. Of about 2.4 million clones in the sample, approximately 92% were seen once. The TCR sequence derives from a man between 18 and 29 years old in good health. Material for sequencing was naive CD4+ T cells sorted from blood. Indicated subset: CD45RA+ positively selected. The V gene is TRBV4-2, the J gene TRBJ2-1; the match to TRBD1 covers 8 bases. The CDR3 sequence is CASSRVDRVSYNEQFF. CDR3 bases: TGTGCCAGCAGCCGCGTGGACAGGGTCTCCTACAATGAGCAGTTCTTC.